The present T cell receptor beta chain was sequenced within a study of human T cells and chemical hapten exposure. The CDR3 is made up of 15 amino acids. Germline CDR1 is MDHEN and CDR2 is SYDVKM. V lost 6 bases, J lost 7 bases, and 12 bases stayed unmatched. The sample's time point: pre-sensitization, week 0. The treatment: therapeutic diphenylcyclopropenone sensitization with weekly scalp DPC. One entry per CDR3 protein results from TCRdb running MiXCR on the RACE reads. The data show 250,000 or so distinct CDR3 sequences, just under 8% seen once. This clonotype originated in a man between 18 and 35 years old with alopecia areata. Some clones in this sample may be carry-over from other donors' samples. The rearrangement links TRBV28 to TRBJ1-5; 7 nucleotides match TRBD1. The specimen comprised whole blood, sampled in connection with sensitization to the hapten diphenylcyclopropenone (DPC). The CDR3 DNA is TGTGCCAGCAGGTCGGCCCAACAGGGGATCCAGCCCCAGCATTTT. Translated, it gives CASRSAQQGIQPQHF.